The clone carrying this T cell receptor (beta chain) was observed many times. The antigen is unknown. The genomic DNA of each subset was split evenly across several immunoSEQ plates. The repertoire was sequenced with immunoSEQ multiplex PCR; TCRdb's copy has only in-frame clones and lacks some. The table shows some 530,000 clones, with about 85% occurring only once. This sample was included in a study of shared clonotypes between healthy human individuals. Study conclusions and caveats: In having few donors, the study represented limited genetic and exposure-history diversity.

Germline V gene data show CDR1 as LNHNV and CDR2 as YYDKDF (reference sequence). Germline trimming cut 1 base from V and 5 bases from J; bases unmatched to any gene: 4. CDR3 length: 14 residues. The source of this sequence is a woman aged 40 to 50 in good health. Some clones in this sample may be carry-over from other donors' samples. The V and J genes are TRBV15 and TRBJ2-5, with 7 bases identical to TRBD2. Sequenced: PBMCs. As DNA, the CDR3 is TGTGCCACCAGCAGAGTCTGGGGGGGGGAGACCCAGTACTTC. It yields the protein CATSRVWGGETQYF.